The clone carrying this T cell receptor (beta chain) was detected ten times or more. Its specificity is unknown. Genomic DNA, the template, was used for profiling of the TCR beta VDJ and CDR3. TCRdb reprocessed the reads with MiXCR, giving one entry per CDR3 protein. The data show some 180,000 distinct CDR3 sequences, less than 55% seen once. The sample is drawn from a study of CD8+CD57+ T cells in acquired aplastic anemia. Overall study: The mean DNA yield obtained from sorted CD4+ and CD8+ cells came to approximately 3.2 ug. Among healthy donors, CD4+ cells averaged roughly 11 million reads. General study findings and limits: Patients and controls turned out to have approximately 29 CD8+ CDR3 sequences in common.

This CDR3 spans 15 amino acids. V was pared by 2 bases and J by 6 bases, with 14 bases between. Sequenced material: sorted CD4+, CD8+, or CD8+CD57+ T cells (not recorded which) from PBMCs. This receptor was obtained from a human donor in good health. The rearrangement uses TRBV12-3 or TRBV12-4 and TRBJ2-1, with a weak D call TRBD1 (7 bases). CDR3 nucleotides: TGTGCCAGCAGTTTATGGTCAGGGGGGCGCAATGAGCAGTTCTTC. This gives the protein CASSLWSGGRNEQFF.